The clone carrying this T cell receptor beta chain was observed a few times. Measured with immunoSEQ multiplex PCR; TCRdb has only the in-frame clones, and not every one. The sample holds around 990,000 clones, 60% to 80% seen once. The data are from a study of shared clonotypes between healthy human individuals. For the study at large: Samples came from a couple of female and three male donors aged 18 to 49.

Germline CDR1 and CDR2: SGHTA and FQGNSA. The CDR3 spans 14 residues. With 3 bases clipped from V and 6 bases from J, the junction kept 2 bases outside the gene matches. The gene calls are TRBV7-2 and TRBJ2-1; 10 nucleotides line up with TRBD2. This clonotype originated in a young man in good health. Some clones in this sample may be carry-over from other donors' samples. Sequenced input: memory CD4+ T cells from PBMCs. As to subset: CD45RA-negative fraction. CDR3 nucleotides: TGTGCCAGCAGCTTCTCTAGCGGGGGCAATGAGCAGTTCTTC. Protein: CASSFSSGGNEQFF.